Ten or more counts support the clone carrying this T cell receptor (beta chain). The antigen is unknown. None of the included patients had other autoimmune diseases, uncontrolled infections, pregnancy or lactation, as these led to exclusion. This sample was taken from a study of Graves' ophthalmopathy and Graves' hyperthyroidism. Notes on the study in general: Also, most clonotypes expanded in the thyroid above 0.001 frequency appeared in blood.

The sequenced template was RNA, covering the TCR beta CDR3 region. Second-round multiplex PCR came after a first-round RT-PCR that employed HTBI primers. TCRdb fed the multiplex PCR reads into MiXCR, producing one record per CDR3 protein. Here the sample spans some 390,000 distinct CDR3 sequences, approximately 16% being singletons. From germline, CDR1 is SGHKS and CDR2 YYEKEE (reference sequence). This CDR3 has 13 amino acids. V was cut by 1 base and J by 8 bases, with 10 bases left in between. The chain recombines TRBV5-5 with TRBJ1-5, with no clear D. Sequencing was done on a sample of peripheral blood. The receptor was isolated from a woman under 30 with Graves' ophthalmopathy. The CDR3 region is CASSLLTSKPQHF. CDR3 nucleotides: TGTGCCAGCAGCTTGCTAACATCAAAGCCCCAGCATTTT.